This record concerns one T cell receptor beta chain sequence. This specimen belongs to a study of blood T cell repertoires in COVID-19. At the level of the study: The analysed material was cDNA or gDNA that came from T cells, B-cell-depleted T cells, or PBMCs.

The CDR3 is 18 residues long. The V and J ends lost 2 bases and 0 bases respectively, with 18 bases between them. Germline loops: CDR1 SGDLS, CDR2 YYNGEE. The data were produced by immunoSEQ multiplex PCR, yet TCRdb's version contains in-frame clones alone and is incomplete. This sample has 250,000 to 350,000 clones, with just over 85% found just once. This sequence joins TRBV9 and TRBJ1-5, with D perhaps TRBD1 (5 bases). The TCR comes from a woman younger than 45 with active or convalescent COVID-19. Sequencing was carried out using peripheral blood. The CDR3 here is CASSVIRDSINSNQPQHF. In DNA form, the CDR3 reads TGTGCCAGCAGCGTCATTCGAGACAGCATCAATAGCAATCAGCCCCAGCATTTT. The variable domain in full, with the rest retrieved from reference TRBV9 and TRBJ1-5, is DSGVTQTPKHLITATGQRVTLRCSPRSGDLSVYWYQQSLDQGLQFLIQYYNGEERAKGNILERFSAQQFPDLHSELNLSSLELGDSALYFCASSVIRDSINSNQPQHFGDGTRLSIL.